The 29 T cell receptor beta chains below all came from one sample that was sequenced in a study of cytomegalovirus exposure and HLA in healthy donors. PCR employed 60 Vbeta and 13 Jbeta primers. Sequenced by immunoSEQ multiplex PCR; TCRdb stores in-frame clones only, minus some. The sample carries about 160,000 clones, approximately 80% recorded once. The sequenced sample was PBMCs. The receptor set was obtained from a man aged 25-45 years in good health and CMV-seropositive.

V and J are TRBV16 and TRBJ2-3, with a weak D call TRBD2 (5 bases). CDR1 and CDR2 (germline): KGHSY, FQNENV. The CDR3 loop spans 14 amino acids. Trimming took off 0 bases at V and 6 bases at J, with 10 bases between the two ends. The CDR3 region has the DNA TGTGCCAGCAGCCAATCCTCAGGCGGGGATACGCAGTATTTT. Its translation: CASSQSSGGDTQYF. The full variable domain, in which reference TRBV16 and TRBJ2-3 provide the parts outside the CDR3, is GEEVAQTPKHLVRGEGQKAKLYCAPIKGHSYVFWYQQVLKNEFKFLISFQNENVFDETGMPKERFSAKCLPNSPCSLEIQATKLEDSAVYFCASSQSSGGDTQYFGPGTRLTVL.

The chain joins TRBV13 to TRBJ2-4; TRBD2 might be the D (5 bases). With 5 bases removed from V and 10 bases from J, the gap between germline ends came to 18 bases. The CDR3 has 14 amino acids. From germline, CDR1 is PRHDT and CDR2 FYEKMQ (reference sequence). CDR3 residues: CASSPRTGGGIQYF. CDR3 DNA sequence: TGTGCCAGCAGCCCCCGGACGGGCGGCGGGATTCAGTACTTC.

This clone was observed once. The genes are TRBV2 and TRBJ2-3, with TRBD1 as a possible D gene (6 bases). The CDR3 runs 13 residues. Germline V CDR1 and CDR2: SNHLY, FYNNEI. Trimming took 6 bases from V and 1 from J, leaving 8 bases between them. The CDR3 here is CASRNRGTDTQYF. CDR3 DNA sequence: TGTGCCAGCAGGAACAGGGGCACAGATACGCAGTATTTT.

Concerning this clone itself: Distinct nucleotide sequences in the sample also encode this CDR3. The chain links TRBV18 to TRBJ2-7, with 12 bases aligning to TRBD1. J gave up 7 bases and V 3 bases, and 7 bases lay outside the gene matches. The CDR3 consists of 15 residues. The V gene's germline CDR1 is KGHSH and CDR2 LQKENI. Written as DNA, the CDR3 is TGTGCCAGCTCACCGCCGGGACAGGGGGCGGGAGAGCAGTACTTC. Its protein is CASSPPGQGAGEQYF.

This clone was picked up one time. J is TRBJ2-7 and V is TRBV19, with D possibly matching TRBD1 (6 bases). The CDR3 runs 14 residues. V lost 5 bases, J lost 4 bases, and 15 bases lay in between. CDR1 is LNHDA, CDR2 SQIVND, per germline (reference sequence). The CDR3 DNA is TGTGCCAGTAGTTTGGACAGTCGATATTACGAGCAGTACTTC. It is translated as CASSLDSRYYEQYF.

The chain uses TRBV28 and TRBJ2-7, with D perhaps matching TRBD1 (6 bases). Germline loops: CDR1 MDHEN, CDR2 SYDVKM. With 6 bases removed from V and 5 bases from J, the gap between germline ends came to 11 bases. The CDR3 is 12 amino acids. The CDR3 region is CASRRGGDEQYF. The CDR3 nucleotides read TGTGCCAGCAGGAGAGGGGGAGACGAGCAGTACTTC.

The gene calls are TRBV7-3 and TRBJ2-3; 10 bases map to TRBD1. The V and J ends lost 4 bases and 7 bases, in that order; junction bases with no gene match: 2. This CDR3 comprises 13 residues. Germline-derived CDR1 and CDR2 are SGHTA and FQGTGA. The CDR3 spells CASSWDRGNTQYF. CDR3 bases: TGTGCCAGCAGCTGGGACAGGGGTAATACGCAGTATTTT. Based on the CDR3 plus reference TRBV7-3 and TRBJ2-3, the full variable domain is GAGVSQTPSNKVTEKGKYVELRCDPISGHTALYWYRQSLGQGPEFLIYFQGTGAADDSGLPNDRFFAVRPEGSVSTLKIQRTERGDSAVYLCASSWDRGNTQYFGPGTRLTVL.

The chain carries TRBV7-9 and TRBJ1-2; the D is unclear. This CDR3 comprises 17 residues. The V and J ends lost 5 bases and 4 bases respectively, with 23 bases between them. In germline, CDR1 is SEHNR, CDR2 FQNEAQ (reference sequence). Written as DNA, the CDR3 is TGTGCCAGCAGCCCATCAGGATGGGGAGCGACGATCTATGGCTACACCTTC. It yields the protein CASSPSGWGATIYGYTF.

The chain employs TRBV2 and TRBJ2-5; 8 nucleotides align to TRBD2. The tail of the sequence fits TRBJ2-7 better, so the J call may be wrong. There are 12 residues in the CDR3. From germline, CDR1 is SNHLY and CDR2 FYNNEI. CDR3 DNA: TGTGCCAGCACCGGACTAGCTTACGAGCAGTACTTC. It yields the protein CASTGLAYEQYF.

The CDR3 loop reads CASSSDSLRTEAFF. The DNA for the CDR3 is TGTGCCAGCAGTTCAGACTCCTTGAGGACTGAAGCTTTCTTT. The chain employs TRBV28 and TRBJ1-1; unclear D gene. V was shortened by 4 bases and J by 5 bases, with 14 bases between the two germline ends. CDR3 length: 14 residues. The germline V gene has CDR1 MDHEN and CDR2 SYDVKM.

The rearrangement links TRBV9 to TRBJ2-3, with D maybe TRBD2 (5 bases). Trimming removed 0 bases from V and 5 bases from J, with 13 bases in between. The V gene's germline CDR1 is SGDLS and CDR2 YYNGEE. This CDR3 region has 15 residues. CDR3 loop: CASSVENGLVDTQYF. CDR3 nucleotide sequence: TGTGCCAGCAGCGTAGAGAACGGACTCGTAGATACGCAGTATTTT.

The chain joins TRBV11-3 to TRBJ2-3; D is uncertain. V was trimmed by 5 bases and J by 0 bases, leaving 12 bases between them. The CDR3 extends over 15 amino acids. Germline CDR1 and CDR2: SGHNT and YENEEA. This CDR3 reads CASSPGFTSTDTQYF. The CDR3 DNA sequence: TGTGCCAGCAGCCCAGGATTTACTAGCACAGATACGCAGTATTTT.

This clone was observed a few times. V gene TRBV10-3 combines with J gene TRBJ1-1; D ambiguous. This CDR3 contains 15 residues. Trimming shortened V by 0 bases and J by 1 base, and 9 bases separated the two germline ends. Germline assignment: CDR1 ENHRY and CDR2 SYGVKD. The CDR3 loop is CAISESEGRNTEAFF. In DNA form, the CDR3 reads TGTGCCATCAGTGAGTCGGAAGGGAGGAACACTGAAGCTTTCTTT.

This clone was counted a single time. The J gene is TRBJ1-2, the V gene TRBV7-2; D is unresolved. This CDR3 contains 15 residues. Trimming took 6 bases from V and 1 from J, leaving 15 bases between them. Germline-derived CDR1 and CDR2 are SGHTA and FQGNSA. CDR3 coding DNA: TGTGCCAGCAGTCGTCGGACTGGGATTAACTATGGCTACACCTTC. It encodes CASSRRTGINYGYTF.

V usage is TRBV18 and J usage is TRBJ2-5; tentative D call: TRBD1 (7 bases). Trimming took 0 bases from V and 5 from J, leaving 10 bases between them. This CDR3 contains 14 residues. The germline CDR1 and CDR2 sequences are KGHSH and LQKENI. The CDR3 DNA is TGTGCCAGCTCACCACCGGAGGGGGCGGAGACCCAGTACTTC. It yields the protein CASSPPEGAETQYF.

Comment on this clone: Other DNA variants within this sample encode the same CDR3. The rearrangement links TRBV5-1 to TRBJ2-5; 15 positions match TRBD2. V shed 4 bases and J 4 bases; nucleotides not matched to a gene: 5. CDR1 SGHRS and CDR2 YFSETQ come from the germline V gene. The CDR3 is 16 amino acids. CDR3 DNA sequence: TGCGCCAGCAGCCTCAGGACTAGCGGGGGGGCAGAGACCCAGTACTTC. It translates to CASSLRTSGGAETQYF.

V and J are TRBV30 and TRBJ2-3, with 8 bases identical to TRBD2. CDR3 length: 17 residues. Looked up from germline, CDR1 is GTSNPN and CDR2 is SVGIG (reference sequence). The junction had 10 bases not matched to a gene; V was cut back by 0 bases and J by 2 bases. The chain's CDR3 is CAWSVYGGGPTTDTQYF. The DNA for the CDR3 is TGTGCCTGGAGTGTATACGGCGGGGGGCCGACCACAGATACGCAGTATTTT.

This clone was detected once. CDR3 in DNA: TGTGCCAGCAGCCTTGACGGGGGGCGGAGCACAGATACGCAGTATTTT. Residues: CASSLDGGRSTDTQYF. The chain uses TRBV7-9 and TRBJ2-3; tentatively, D is TRBD2 (7 bases). This CDR3 is built from 16 residues. Germline CDR1 is SEHNR and CDR2 is FQNEAQ (reference sequence). V shed 5 bases and J shed 0 bases, with 15 bases lying between them.

This clone was seen a few times. V usage is TRBV12-5 and J usage is TRBJ2-7; 7 bases fit TRBD1. Trimming removed 0 bases from V and 3 bases from J; junction bases left unmatched: 2. Germline V CDR1 and CDR2: LGHNT, FRNRAP. The CDR3 sequence is 14 residues long. CDR3 sequence (DNA): TGTGCTAGTGGTTTGGTGGCAGGGGGCTACGAGCAGTACTTC. As protein: CASGLVAGGYEQYF.

The V call is TRBV7-9, the J call TRBJ2-1, with D possibly matching TRBD1 (5 bases). Looked up from germline, CDR1 is SEHNR and CDR2 is FQNEAQ (reference sequence). V was pared by 3 bases and J by 4 bases, with 10 bases between. The CDR3 has 14 residues. The CDR3 sequence: CASSFRVRYNEQFF. The CDR3 bases are TGTGCCAGCAGCTTCAGGGTAAGATACAATGAGCAGTTCTTC. The full variable domain, in which reference TRBV7-9 and TRBJ2-1 provide the parts outside the CDR3, is DTGVSQNPRHKITKRGQNVTFRCDPISEHNRLYWYRQTLGQGPEFLTYFQNEAQLEKSRLLSDRFSAERPKGSFSTLEIQRTEQGDSAMYLCASSFRVRYNEQFFGPGTRLTVL.

This chain links TRBV5-1 with TRBJ2-5; 10 nucleotides match TRBD2. CDR1 is SGHRS and CDR2 is YFSETQ in the germline V gene. After removal of 4 bases from V and 4 bases from J, the junction contained 7 bases not matched to a gene. The CDR3 runs 15 residues. CDR3 in amino acids: CASSAGTSVPETQYF. CDR3 bases: TGCGCCAGCAGCGCCGGGACTAGCGTCCCAGAGACCCAGTACTTC.

The rearrangement joins TRBV6-6 to TRBJ2-7, with TRBD1 matching 10 bases. CDR1 is MNHNY and CDR2 is SVGAGI in the germline V gene (reference sequence). J was trimmed by 6 bases and V by 6 bases; bases with no gene match: 5. The CDR3 consists of 13 residues. In nucleotides, the CDR3 is TGTGCCAGCAGGCTCGGGACAGGGGCCGAGCAGTACTTC. This gives the protein CASRLGTGAEQYF.

This CDR3 is CASSYSWTGGYEQFF. CDR3 in DNA: TGTGCCAGCAGTTACTCCTGGACAGGGGGGTATGAGCAGTTCTTC. V is TRBV6-5 and J is TRBJ2-1, with 10 bases identical to TRBD1. The CDR3 is 15 residues long. Germline loops: CDR1 MNHEY, CDR2 SVGAGI. V lost 0 bases, J lost 8 bases, and 4 bases stayed unmatched.

The chain uses TRBV9 and TRBJ2-5; D not resolved. V lost 4 bases to trimming and J lost 5 bases, with 15 bases between them. The CDR3 covers 14 residues. The germline CDR1 and CDR2 sequences are SGDLS and YYNGEE. CDR3 nucleotides: TGTGCCAGCAGCCCCCCCGTCGTCCCCGAGACCCAGTACTTC. This gives the protein CASSPPVVPETQYF.

This clone is a singleton in its sample. One junction end does not reproduce the germline sequence, and a read error may be involved. V is TRBV30 and J is TRBJ2-6; 9 bases match TRBD1. The CDR3 has 20 residues. Germline V lookup: CDR1 GTSNPN, CDR2 SVGIG (reference sequence). CDR3 nucleotides: TGTGCCTGGAGTAGGGACAGGGCCCTAGCTTCCAACTCTGGAGCCAACGTCCTGACTTTC. It yields the protein CAWSRDRALASNSGANVLTF.

The chain carries TRBV12-5 and TRBJ2-3, with TRBD1 identical over 7 bases. V was clipped by 4 bases and J by 2 bases; unmatched bases: 9. This CDR3 is built from 16 residues. Per germline, CDR1 LGHNT and CDR2 FRNRAP. The CDR3, as DNA: TGTGCTAGTGGTTCTGACAGGGTAGAAGACACAGATACGCAGTATTTT. Translation: CASGSDRVEDTDTQYF.

The chain couples TRBV7-8 to TRBJ1-3; possibly TRBD1 for D (5 bases). The V gene's germline CDR1 is SGHVS and CDR2 FQNEAQ. The CDR3 runs to 14 residues. The V end lost 7 bases, the J end lost 0 bases, and 10 bases lay between the germline ends. CDR3 in amino acids: CASIKGSSGNTIYF. CDR3 bases: TGTGCCAGCATCAAGGGGTCCTCTGGAAACACCATATATTTT.

CDR3 coding DNA: TGTGCCAGCAGTGAAGCGAGGGCAACTAATGAAAAACTGTTTTTT. It encodes CASSEARATNEKLFF. The rearrangement links TRBV6-1 to TRBJ1-4; unclear D gene. Germline loops: CDR1 MNHNS, CDR2 SASEGT. Trimming removed 0 bases at V and 0 bases at J, with 5 bases between. CDR3 size: 15 residues.

The rearrangement joins TRBV18 to TRBJ1-2; 7 nucleotides match TRBD1. Germline CDR1 reads KGHSH; CDR2 reads LQKENI. The CDR3 consists of 14 residues. The junction had 5 bases not matched to a gene; V was cut back by 7 bases and J by 0 bases. CDR3 loop: CASFPGQSNYGYTF. CDR3 sequence (DNA): TGTGCCAGCTTTCCGGGACAGTCTAACTATGGCTACACCTTC.